This is a list of T cell receptor beta chains from one sample in a study of T cell responses to AZD1222 COVID-19 vaccine. TCRdb's table, derived via immunoSEQ multiplex PCR, lists solely in-frame clones and lacks some. Here the sample spans around 100,000 clones, around nine tenths being singletons. This specimen consisted of peripheral blood, obtained on day 0 of AZD1222 vaccination. Receptors were obtained from an adult in good health. Both conserved end residues are part of each CDR3. A D gene is named only where the DNA matches it firmly. Clone size appears in some rows only: once, few, many, or a class for an expanded clone.

d_gene	v_gene	j_gene	abundance	CDR3nt	CDR3aa
.	TRBV19	TRBJ1-5	few	TGTGCCAGTAGTATAGATCTTGGGACCAATCAGCCCCAGCATTTT	CASSIDLGTNQPQHF
.	TRBV7-9	TRBJ2-7	.	TGTGCCAGCAGCCCACCGGGGGCCCACTACGAGCAGTACTTC	CASSPPGAHYEQYF
.	TRBV5-1	TRBJ2-3	.	TGCGCCAGCAGCTTGGGGTCCCCCACAGATACGCAGTATTTT	CASSLGSPTDTQYF
TRBD2	TRBV5-1	TRBJ2-7	.	TGCGCCAGCAGCTCGGGACTAGCGGGACGGGGGGAGCAGTACTTC	CASSSGLAGRGEQYF
.	TRBV7-9	TRBJ1-2	.	TGTGCCAGCAGCCATGAACTGGGTGGCTACACCTTC	CASSHELGGYTF
.	TRBV3-1/TRBV3-2	TRBJ2-5	once	TGTGCCAGCAGCCCCACGGTGCAAGAGACCCAGTACTTC	CASSPTVQETQYF
TRBD2	TRBV5-1	TRBJ2-3	.	TGCGCCAGCAGTTCTCAGGCTAGCGGGAGCACAGATACGCAGTATTTT	CASSSQASGSTDTQYF
TRBD1	TRBV19	TRBJ1-2	.	TGTGCCAGTGAGGGATCAGGGGGACCTAACTATGGCTACACCTTC	CASEGSGGPNYGYTF
TRBD1	TRBV11-2	TRBJ1-3	.	TGTGCCAGCAGCTTAGATCGGGGGACAGCAAACACCATATATTTT	CASSLDRGTANTIYF
TRBD2	TRBV5-1	TRBJ2-5	.	TGCGCCAGCACTCTAGCGGGGGGTCTTGAGACCCAGTACTTC	CASTLAGGLETQYF
TRBD2	TRBV3-1/TRBV3-2	TRBJ2-5	.	TGTGCCAGCAGCCAAGCCACGCGGGGGGCCGGTGGGGGCCCAGAGACCCAGTACTTC	CASSQATRGAGGGPETQYF
.	TRBV5-6	TRBJ1-1	.	TGTGCCAGCAGCTTGCGAGGGGGAACTGAAGCTTTCTTT	CASSLRGGTEAFF
.	TRBV30	TRBJ2-7	.	TGTGCCTCCCGGTGGGGCAGGGGAAAGTACTTC	CASRWGRGKYF
.	TRBV7-3	TRBJ1-2	.	TGTGCCAGCAGCCACGGGACTGAAGCTAACTATGGCTACACCTTC	CASSHGTEANYGYTF
TRBD1	TRBV5-4	TRBJ2-1	.	TGTGCCAGCAGCCAAACGGGGACAGGGAATGAGCAGTTCTTC	CASSQTGTGNEQFF
.	TRBV20-1	TRBJ1-2	.	TGCAGTGCCCCGTCGGGCTATGGCTACACCTTC	CSAPSGYGYTF
.	TRBV7-9	TRBJ1-2	once	TGTGCCAGCAGCCCGGACGGGGTTTATGGCTACACCTTC	CASSPDGVYGYTF
.	TRBV6-5	TRBJ1-2	.	TGTGCCAGCAGTTACCCGCTAGGGAAGGGTGGCTACACCTTC	CASSYPLGKGGYTF
.	TRBV13	TRBJ1-5	once	TGTGCCAGCAGCCGAAGGACTACCGAGGGTTATCAGCCCCAGCATTTT	CASSRRTTEGYQPQHF
.	TRBV30	TRBJ2-6	.	TGTGCCTGGAAAGGCGGGATATTTGGGGCCAACGTCCTGACTTTC	CAWKGGIFGANVLTF
.	TRBV25-1	TRBJ1-4	.	TGTGCCAGCAGTGATAGCAGGGTCGGTAATGAAAAACTGTTTTTT	CASSDSRVGNEKLFF
TRBD1	TRBV18	TRBJ2-7	.	TGTGCCAGCTCACGCGACAGGGGGCAGTACGAGCAGTACTTC	CASSRDRGQYEQYF
.	TRBV12-5	TRBJ1-1	few	TGTGCTAGTGGTTTAGGACAAGGGCAAGCTTTCTTT	CASGLGQGQAFF
.	TRBV6-1	TRBJ1-5	once	TGTGCCAGCAGTGTCTACGGGGATAGGAGCAATCAGCCCCAGCATTTT	CASSVYGDRSNQPQHF
.	TRBV10-2	TRBJ2-7	few	TGCGCCACCTACGGTGGTCGGGGCTACGAGCAGTACTTC	CATYGGRGYEQYF
TRBD2	TRBV5-1	TRBJ2-7	once	TGCGCCAGCAGCTCGGGGGGGTTACTAGCGGGAGAGCACGAGCAGTACTTC	CASSSGGLLAGEHEQYF